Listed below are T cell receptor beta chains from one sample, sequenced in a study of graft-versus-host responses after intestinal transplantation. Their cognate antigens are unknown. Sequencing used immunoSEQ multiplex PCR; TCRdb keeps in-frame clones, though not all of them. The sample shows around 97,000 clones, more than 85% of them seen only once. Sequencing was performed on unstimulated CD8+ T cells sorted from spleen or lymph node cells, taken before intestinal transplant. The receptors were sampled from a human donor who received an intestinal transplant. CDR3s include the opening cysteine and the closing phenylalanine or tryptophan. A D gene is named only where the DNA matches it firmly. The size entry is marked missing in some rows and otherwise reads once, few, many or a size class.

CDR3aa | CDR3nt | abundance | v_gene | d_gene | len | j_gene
CASSTVGTRGYGYTF | TGTGCCAGTAGTACTGTCGGGACTCGCGGCTATGGCTACACCTTC | NA | TRBV19 | NA | 15 | TRBJ1-2
CAISERLAGGTDTQYF | TGTGCCATCAGTGAGAGGCTAGCGGGGGGCACAGATACGCAGTATTTT | NA | TRBV10-3 | TRBD2 | 16 | TRBJ2-3
CASSPGAGSPLHF | TGTGCCAGCAGTCCAGGAGCGGGTTCACCCCTCCACTTT | NA | TRBV14 | NA | 13 | TRBJ1-6
CASSPQGYQPQHF | TGTGCCAGCAGTCCACAGGGGTATCAGCCCCAGCATTTT | NA | TRBV27 | TRBD1 | 13 | TRBJ1-5
CASSSRLSEEAFF | TGTGCCAGCAGCTCAAGACTCAGCGAAGAAGCTTTCTTT | NA | TRBV11-3 | NA | 13 | TRBJ1-1
CASSLRIQETQYF | TGTGCCAGCAGCTTAAGGATACAAGAGACCCAGTACTTC | NA | TRBV13 | NA | 13 | TRBJ2-5
CASAQGSPYEQYF | TGTGCCAGTGCCCAGGGTTCCCCCTACGAGCAGTACTTC | NA | TRBV19 | NA | 13 | TRBJ2-7
CASSPIAGVTDTQYF | TGCGCCAGCAGCCCCATAGCGGGGGTCACAGATACGCAGTATTTT | NA | TRBV4-1 | TRBD2 | 15 | TRBJ2-3
CASSFISRANTEAFF | TGTGCCAGCAGTTTTATTAGCAGAGCTAACACTGAAGCTTTCTTT | NA | TRBV27 | NA | 15 | TRBJ1-1
CASSYSRDYGGEQFF | TGTGCCAGCAGTTACTCTAGGGACTACGGCGGCGAGCAGTTCTTC | NA | TRBV6-5 | TRBD2 | 15 | TRBJ2-1
CASRAPLGGDEQYF | TGTGCCAGCAGGGCCCCCCTCGGGGGAGACGAGCAGTACTTC | once | TRBV2 | NA | 14 | TRBJ2-7
CSASYTETQYF | TGCAGTGCTAGTTACACGGAGACCCAGTACTTC | once | TRBV20-1 | NA | 11 | TRBJ2-5